This passage covers 31 T cell receptor beta chains from one sample sequenced in a study of T cells in women clearing cervical HPV infection. Profiling relied on immunoSEQ multiplex PCR, and the TCRdb table lists in-frame clones only, not all of them. This table lists about 23,000 clones. Source material: blood buffy coat. The receptors were sampled from a woman between 18 and 69 years old with a cervical HPV16 infection that either progressed to CIN3+ or cleared (not recorded which).

For this clone: The read comes to an end 3 residues before the CDR3 does, leaving the germline J gene to fill in the end. The gene calls are TRBV5-8 and TRBJ2-7, with TRBD1 matching over 10 bases. The CDR3 consists of 15 residues. J gave up 5 bases and V 4 bases, and 9 bases lay outside the gene matches. The V gene's germline CDR1 is SGHTS and CDR2 YDEGEE. The CDR3 DNA, read in part, is TGTGCCAGCAGCAACCGGGACAGGGGTAAGAACGAG. Translated, it gives CASSNRDRGKNE. The CDR3 reads in full as CASSNRDRGKNEQYF.

Note on this clone: The CDR3 extends 3 residues past the end of the read, so its final part is completed from the germline J gene. This chain uses TRBV7-2 with TRBJ2-7; 13 nucleotides match TRBD2. Losses at the gene ends were 5 bases for V and 4 bases for J; bases not matched to a gene: 2. The CDR3 consists of 14 residues. CDR1 and CDR2 (germline): SGHTA, FQGNSA. The CDR3 sequence is CASSTGLAGYEQYF. The covered CDR3 bases are TGTGCCAGCAGCACGGGACTAGCGGGGTACGAG.

According to its frequency, this clone is medium-sized. The read halts 3 residues ahead of the CDR3 end, with the missing end drawn from the germline J gene. The V call is TRBV19, the J call TRBJ2-7; D is uncertain. The CDR3 length is 11 residues. CDR1 is LNHDA and CDR2 is SQIVND in the germline V gene (reference sequence). Trimming removed 3 bases at V and 5 bases at J, with 5 bases between. The CDR3 DNA, read in part, is TGTGCCAGTAGTATCCTTAACGAG. As protein: CASSILNE. The CDR3 as a whole reads CASSILNEQYF.

A note on this clone: The read is 3 residues too short to cover the CDR3 end, so that end is filled in from the germline J gene. This chain uses TRBV19 with TRBJ1-2, with 7 bases identical to TRBD1. V dropped 6 bases and J dropped 2; count of bases not matched to a gene: 3. The CDR3 contains 13 residues. Germline CDR1 LNHDA, CDR2 SQIVND (reference sequence). This CDR3 is CASRQGVNYGYTF. The sequenced CDR3 bases are TGTGCCAGTAGGCAGGGGGTAAACTATGGC.

In the case of this clone: Coverage ceases 3 residues before the CDR3 finishes, and the germline J gene fills in the end. The gene calls are TRBV20-1 and TRBJ2-5, with D possibly TRBD2 on 5 matching bases. This CDR3 spans 12 amino acids. V gave up 6 bases and J gave up 4 bases, with 12 bases separating them. The V gene's germline CDR1 is DFQATT and CDR2 SNEGSKA (reference sequence). The CDR3 DNA, read in part, is TGCAGTGCCCGACCCGAGGGAGAGACC. It encodes CSARPEGET. The complete CDR3 protein is CSARPEGETQYF.

About this clone itself: The read is 3 residues too short to cover the CDR3 end, so that end is filled in from the germline J gene. This chain joins TRBV24-1 and TRBJ2-1, with D maybe TRBD1 (6 bases). Between the trimmed V and J ends, which lost 4 bases and 5 bases, there was a span of 11 bases. This CDR3 is built from 14 residues. Germline loops: CDR1 KGHDR, CDR2 SFDVKD. CDR3 DNA (partial): TGTGCCACCAGTGACCGACAGGAACACAATGAG. It codes for CATSDRQEHNE. From start to end, the CDR3 is CATSDRQEHNEQFF.

The covered CDR3 bases are TGTGCCAGCTGGGTCGGGCCGACAGGAGTTAATGAAAAA. Residues: CASWVGPTGVNEK. The entire CDR3 reads CASWVGPTGVNEKLFF. The chain joins TRBV6-2 or TRBV6-3 to TRBJ1-4, with D perhaps TRBD1 (6 bases). The CDR3 end lies 3 residues beyond the end of the read and is filled in from the germline J gene. V was pared by 8 bases and J by 4 bases, with 20 bases between. In germline, CDR1 is MNHEY, CDR2 SVGEGT. The CDR3 has 16 amino acids.

The CDR3 is CSARTSRYTDTQYF. The CDR3 DNA, read in part, is TGCAGTGCAAGGACTAGCAGATACACAGATACG. The genes are TRBV20-1 and TRBJ2-3, with 8 bases identical to TRBD2. The read terminates 3 residues ahead of where the CDR3 ends, so the germline J gene completes it. This CDR3 comprises 14 residues. Germline V gene data show CDR1 as DFQATT and CDR2 as SNEGSKA (reference sequence). V shed 6 bases and J 2 bases; nucleotides not matched to a gene: 7.

As for this clone: The missing CDR3 end, 3 residues past where the read stops, is filled in from the germline J gene. The rearrangement uses TRBV6-2 or TRBV6-3 and TRBJ2-7, with D possibly TRBD1 on 5 matching bases. CDR1 and CDR2 (germline): MNHEY, SVGEGT. With 6 bases removed from V and 4 bases from J, the gap between germline ends came to 19 bases. The CDR3 consists of 15 residues. CDR3 bases read: TGTGCCAGCAGAAACAGGTTCTCAACCCCTTACGAG. Translation gives CASRNRFSTPYE. The entire CDR3 protein reads CASRNRFSTPYEQYF.

With respect to this clone: The read stops 3 residues short of the end of the CDR3; the missing end is completed from the germline J gene. Other DNA sequences in this sample translate to the same CDR3. The chain uses TRBV2 and TRBJ2-7; the match to TRBD2 covers 13 bases. V dropped 6 bases and J dropped 4; count of bases not matched to a gene: 3. The length of the CDR3 is 14 residues. Germline CDR1 is SNHLY and CDR2 is FYNNEI. The CDR3 reads CASRRTSGGYEQYF. The CDR3 bases that were read are TGTGCCAGCAGGAGGACTAGCGGGGGATACGAG.

A word on this clone: The sequenced fragment ends 3 residues before the CDR3 boundary, so the rest is inferred from the germline J gene. The chain uses TRBV5-1 and TRBJ2-3, with 7 bases fitting TRBD2. This CDR3 is built from 14 residues. Per germline, CDR1 SGHRS and CDR2 YFSETQ. After removal of 0 bases from V and 3 bases from J, the junction contained 1 base not matched to a gene. CDR3 residues: CASSLVLATDTQYF. The CDR3 bases that were read are TGCGCCAGCAGCTTGGTACTAGCGACAGATACG.

Notes on this clone: The CDR3 end is not reached by the read, which stops 3 residues before it; the germline J gene fills it in. The genes are TRBV19 and TRBJ2-7, with 13 bases fitting TRBD2. The junction had 2 bases not matched to a gene; V was cut back by 1 base and J by 5 bases. CDR3 length equals 15 residues. Looked up from germline, CDR1 is LNHDA and CDR2 is SQIVND (reference sequence). The sequenced CDR3 bases are TGTGCCAGTAGTATAGGGACTAGCGGGAGAAACGAG. Translation gives CASSIGTSGRNE. The entire CDR3 reads CASSIGTSGRNEQYF. Full variable domain (outside the CDR3, taken from reference TRBV19 and TRBJ2-7): DGGITQSPKYLFRKEGQNVTLSCEQNLNHDAMYWYRQDPGQGLRLIYYSQIVNDFQKGDIAEGYSVSREKKESFPLTVTSAQKNPTAFYLCASSIGTSGRNEQYFGPGTRLTVT.

Comments on this clone: The read ends 3 residues shy of where the CDR3 ends; the end is completed using the germline J gene. This chain connects TRBV4-1 to TRBJ1-1, with no clear D. The CDR3 has 15 residues. CDR1 MGHRA and CDR2 YSYEKL come from the germline V gene. The V end lost 1 base, the J end lost 0 bases, and 9 bases lay between the germline ends. CDR3: CASSQGSVLNTEAFF. The CDR3 DNA, read in part, is TGCGCCAGCAGCCAAGGCAGCGTCTTGAACACTGAA.

Note on this clone: The observed sequence ends 3 residues before the CDR3 terminus, with the missing tail filled in from the germline J gene. The chain is built from TRBV25-1 and TRBJ2-7, with 8 bases aligning to TRBD1. CDR1 and CDR2 (germline): MGHDK, SYGVNS. The CDR3 has 15 amino acids. Losses at the gene ends were 4 bases for V and 0 bases for J; bases not matched to a gene: 5. CDR3 DNA (partial): TGTGCCAGCAGTGCTGACAGGGGAAGCTCCTACGAG. It encodes CASSADRGSSYE. The CDR3 reads in full as CASSADRGSSYEQYF.

Note on this clone: The observed sequence ends 3 residues before the CDR3 terminus, with the missing tail filled in from the germline J gene. The genes are TRBV27 and TRBJ2-7; 7 bases match TRBD2. The J segment lost 5 bases and the V segment lost 2 bases, leaving 9 bases of the junction unmatched. The CDR3 is made up of 15 amino acids. Germline V gene lookup returns CDR1 MNHEY and CDR2 SMNVEV (reference sequence). This CDR3 reads CASSLGTTVRNEQYF. CDR3 DNA, as far as it was read: TGTGCCAGCAGTTTAGGGACTACCGTTCGGAACGAG.

As regards this clone: The read halts 3 residues ahead of the CDR3 end, with the missing end drawn from the germline J gene. The V gene is TRBV11-3, the J gene TRBJ2-3, with 10 bases aligning to TRBD1. The ends lost 5 bases at V and 2 bases at J; junction bases unmatched: 4. The CDR3 runs 15 residues. Germline V CDR1 and CDR2: SGHNT, YENEEA. CDR3 in amino acids: CASSRRQGATDTQYF. Partial CDR3 DNA: TGTGCCAGCAGCAGAAGACAGGGGGCCACAGATACG.

Notes on this clone: The missing CDR3 end, 3 residues past where the read stops, is filled in from the germline J gene. This sequence joins TRBV20-1 and TRBJ2-5; 9 nucleotides match TRBD1. The germline V gene has CDR1 DFQATT and CDR2 SNEGSKA (reference sequence). With V trimmed by 5 bases and J by 5 bases, 18 bases remained unmatched. This CDR3 contains 17 residues. CDR3 residues: CSASPVPGQGRRETQYF. The covered CDR3 bases are TGCAGTGCTTCCCCCGTCCCGGGACAGGGACGAAGGGAGACC.

To note about this clone: The sequence runs out 3 residues before the end of the CDR3; the remainder is reconstructed from the germline J gene. The rearrangement uses TRBV2 and TRBJ2-4, with 8 bases aligning to TRBD1. There are 17 residues in the CDR3. J gave up 0 bases and V 6 bases, and 10 bases lay outside the gene matches. The V gene's germline CDR1 is SNHLY and CDR2 FYNNEI. This chain's CDR3 is CASRAGTGTIAKNIQYF. Partial CDR3 DNA: TGTGCCAGCAGGGCGGGGACAGGAACAATAGCCAAAAACATT. The full variable domain, in which reference TRBV2 and TRBJ2-4 provide the parts outside the CDR3, is EPEVTQTPSHQVTQMGQEVILRCVPISNHLYFYWYRQILGQKVEFLVSFYNNEISEKSEIFDDQFSVERPDGSNFTLKIRSTKLEDSAMYFCASRAGTGTIAKNIQYFGAGTRLSVL.

With regard to this clone: The read ends 3 residues shy of where the CDR3 ends; the end is completed using the germline J gene. The V call is TRBV6-4, the J call TRBJ2-7; 10 bases fit TRBD1. V shed 1 base and J 6 bases; nucleotides not matched to a gene: 0. CDR3 length: 13 amino acids. The germline V gene has CDR1 MRHNA and CDR2 SNTAGT. CDR3 sequence reads: CASSDWTGGEQYF. The DNA read from the CDR3 is TGTGCCAGCAGTGACTGGACAGGGGGCGAG.

A note on this clone: The CDR3 goes on 3 residues after the read ends, and that part is filled in from the germline J gene. This sequence joins TRBV6-2 or TRBV6-3 and TRBJ1-2; D is perhaps TRBD1 (5 bases). The V gene's germline CDR1 is MNHEY and CDR2 SVGEGT. The length of the CDR3 is 15 residues. V lost 5 bases and J 1 base, leaving 14 bases between the germline ends. The CDR3 here is CASSGAGNRNYGYTF. The part of the CDR3 DNA that was read is TGTGCCAGCAGTGGGGCGGGGAACCGTAACTATGGC.

For this clone: The read ends 3 residues shy of where the CDR3 ends; the end is completed using the germline J gene. The chain uses TRBV11-2 and TRBJ2-7; D may be TRBD1 (6 bases). The V and J ends lost 4 bases and 5 bases respectively, with 9 bases between them. CDR1 is SGHAT and CDR2 is FQNNGV in the germline V gene. This CDR3 has 12 amino acids. CDR3 DNA (partial): TGTGCCAGCAGCTGGGACACCCACGAG. It translates to CASSWDTHE. The full-length CDR3 reads as CASSWDTHEQYF.

A remark on this clone: The CDR3 end lies 3 residues beyond the end of the read and is filled in from the germline J gene. The chain recombines TRBV18 with TRBJ2-2; the D gene is possibly TRBD2 (6 bases). Germline lookup yields CDR1 KGHSH and CDR2 LQKENI. The V end lost 3 bases, the J end lost 2 bases, and 13 bases lay between the germline ends. The CDR3 is 16 residues long. The DNA read from the CDR3 is TGTGCCAGCTCACCTAACGGGGGAAAAAACACCGGGGAG. It encodes CASSPNGGKNTGE. The complete CDR3 reads CASSPNGGKNTGELFF.

For this clone: The CDR3 goes on 3 residues after the read ends, and that part is filled in from the germline J gene. The chain is built from TRBV5-6 and TRBJ2-3, with 13 bases fitting TRBD2. Unmatched junction bases numbered 2, after V lost 3 bases and J lost 4 bases. The CDR3 has 15 residues. Looked up from germline, CDR1 is SGHDT and CDR2 is YYEEEE. The CDR3 sequence is CASSSGLAGADTQYF. Partial CDR3 DNA: TGTGCCAGCAGCTCCGGACTAGCGGGGGCAGATACG.

Note on this clone: The read is 3 residues too short to cover the CDR3 end, so that end is filled in from the germline J gene. The chain employs TRBV30 and TRBJ1-3; D is unclear. The germline V and J ends were trimmed by 6 bases and 0 bases, with 9 bases remaining between them. CDR1 and CDR2 from the germline V gene are GTSNPN and SVGIG (reference sequence). This CDR3 region has 13 residues. The covered CDR3 bases are TGTGCCTGCACAGTGAGCTCTGGAAACACC. Its protein is CACTVSSGNT. The CDR3, in full, reads CACTVSSGNTIYF.

With regard to this clone: The read ends 3 residues shy of where the CDR3 ends; the end is completed using the germline J gene. This sequence joins TRBV11-2 and TRBJ1-2; 12 bases fit TRBD1. From germline, CDR1 is SGHAT and CDR2 FQNNGV. CDR3 length equals 14 residues. After removal of 5 bases from V and 5 bases from J, the junction contained 3 bases not matched to a gene. CDR3 loop: CASSAGQGAYGYTF. The sequenced CDR3 bases are TGTGCCAGCAGCGCGGGACAGGGGGCGTATGGC. Full variable domain (outside the CDR3, taken from reference TRBV11-2 and TRBJ1-2): EAGVAQSPRYKIIEKRQSVAFWCNPISGHATLYWYQQILGQGPKLLIQFQNNGVVDDSQLPKDRFSAERLKGVDSTLKIQPAKLEDSAVYLCASSAGQGAYGYTFGSGTRLTVV.

Turning to this clone: The read terminates 3 residues ahead of where the CDR3 ends, so the germline J gene completes it. The chain uses TRBV5-1 and TRBJ2-7, with D hard to call. Deletions cut 2 bases from V and 0 bases from J, with 6 bases between. Germline V CDR1 and CDR2: SGHRS, YFSETQ. The CDR3 length is 13 residues. The DNA read from the CDR3 is TGCGCCAGCAGCTTCGACACCTCCTACGAG. The encoded protein is CASSFDTSYE. The full CDR3 protein reads CASSFDTSYEQYF.

As concerns this clone: One end of the junction varies from germline; a read error may be responsible. The CDR3 extends 3 residues past the end of the read, so its final part is completed from the germline J gene. The genes are TRBV7-7 and TRBJ2-5; no definite D call. CDR3 size: 14 residues. In germline, CDR1 is SSHAT, CDR2 FNYEAQ (reference sequence). The sequenced part of the CDR3 DNA is TGTGCTAGCAGCTTTCTTCCGACTTCAGAGACC. Protein product: CASSFLPTSET. The entire CDR3 protein is CASSFLPTSETQYF.

Concerning this clone itself: At one boundary the junction diverges from the germline segment, which might be a read error. The read is 3 residues too short to cover the CDR3 end, so that end is filled in from the germline J gene. This chain links TRBV4-2 with TRBJ2-7, with D unresolved. Germline CDR1 reads LGHNA; CDR2 reads YNFKEQ. CDR3 length equals 14 residues. The covered CDR3 bases are TGCGCCAGCAGCCAAGATCTTGAGGTCTACGAG. Encoded protein: CASSQDLEVYE. From start to end, the CDR3 is CASSQDLEVYEQYF.

As concerns this clone: The read halts 3 residues ahead of the CDR3 end, with the missing end drawn from the germline J gene. V and J are TRBV5-4 and TRBJ2-5; TRBD2 agrees at 7 bases. The CDR3 totals 15 residues. V dropped 2 bases and J dropped 5; count of bases not matched to a gene: 9. CDR1 is SGHNT and CDR2 is YYREEE in the germline V gene (reference sequence). The CDR3 loop reads CASSFSLAERETQYF. The CDR3 DNA, read in part, is TGTGCCAGCAGCTTTTCCCTAGCGGAAAGGGAGACC.

Turning to this clone: The read terminates 3 residues before the CDR3 end, so the remaining end is supplied by the germline J gene. The chain joins TRBV7-3 to TRBJ1-2, with D hard to call. The germline CDR1 and CDR2 sequences are SGHTA and FQGTGA. The CDR3 runs to 14 residues. CDR3 DNA, as far as it was read: TGTGCCAGCAGCGATAGCGGGAGGGCCTCTGAC. Its protein product is CASSDSGRASD. The CDR3 in its entirety is CASSDSGRASDYTF.

With regard to this clone: The DNA ends 3 residues before the CDR3 does, and the rest of the CDR3 is filled in from the germline J gene. The chain couples TRBV5-1 to TRBJ2-3; tentatively, D is TRBD1 (6 bases). Trimming removed 4 bases at V and 4 bases at J, with 10 bases between. Germline V gene lookup returns CDR1 SGHRS and CDR2 YFSETQ. This CDR3 spans 13 amino acids. CDR3 DNA, as far as it was read: TGCGCCAGCAGCACACCAGGGGCAGATACG. It yields the protein CASSTPGADT. The entire CDR3 is CASSTPGADTQYF. The whole variable domain, filled in from reference TRBV5-1 and TRBJ2-3, reads KAGVTQTPRYLIKTRGQQVTLSCSPISGHRSVSWYQQTPGQGLQFLFEYFSETQRNKGNFPGRFSGRQFSNSRSEMNVSTLELGDSALYLCASSTPGADTQYFGPGTRLTVL.